The TCR beta chain under discussion was sequenced for a study of T cell responses to AZD1222 COVID-19 vaccine. Study results and limitations: Two AZD1222 administrations were followed by greater Spike-specific TCR breadth and depth.

Of note for this clone: Its antigen is unknown.

The repertoire was sequenced with immunoSEQ multiplex PCR; TCRdb's copy has only in-frame clones and lacks some. The table includes roughly 130,000 clones, roughly 84% detected once. This sample comprised peripheral blood, obtained on day 0 of AZD1222 vaccination. The origin of this receptor is an adult in good health.

Written as DNA, the CDR3 is TGTGCCAGCAGCTTGAGAGGCAGCCCCTACGAGCAGTACTTC. This sequence encodes CASSLRGSPYEQYF. This rearrangement joins TRBV5-5 to TRBJ2-7; D is uncertain. Germline CDR1 SGHKS, CDR2 YYEKEE (reference sequence). Deletions cut 1 base from V and 2 bases from J, with 10 bases between. The CDR3 runs 14 residues.